This T cell receptor (beta chain) stems from a study of control samples from healthy donors and cancer patients. Sequenced by immunoSEQ multiplex PCR; TCRdb stores in-frame clones only, minus some. This sample has 170,000 or so clones, with 91% found just once. CDR1 is SGHNT and CDR2 is YYREEE in the germline V gene (reference sequence). There are 14 residues in the CDR3. The ends were cut back, 0 bases at V and 7 bases at J, with 13 bases in the middle. The specimen sequenced was blood. The V gene is TRBV5-4, the J gene TRBJ1-2, with D unclear. The sequence was collected from a woman between 40 and 50 years old in good health. The CDR3 here is CASSLEGRLGGYTF. DNA of the CDR3: TGTGCCAGCAGCTTGGAAGGGAGACTAGGTGGCTACACCTTC. Complete variable domain (other parts from reference TRBV5-4 and TRBJ1-2): ETGVTQSPTHLIKTRGQQVTLRCSSQSGHNTVSWYQQALGQGPQFIFQYYREEENGRGNFPPRFSGLQFPNYSSELNVNALELDDSALYLCASSLEGRLGGYTFGSGTRLTVV.